This T cell receptor (beta chain) comes out of a study of early T cells in non-severe SARS-CoV-2 infection. About the study: RNA in bulk from unsorted whole blood was sequenced, and chains were unpaired. Whole-study results and caveats: Matching with VDJdb favored anti-spike CD8 responses (missing private and CD4 specificities).

Individually, cDNA molecules had unique molecular identifiers attached to them. TCRdb reprocessed the 5' RACE reads via MiXCR and lists one record per CDR3 protein. The sample has about 38,000 distinct CDR3 sequences, about 5% seen once. Trimming cost V 3 bases and J 6 bases, with 14 bases left between them. Germline CDR1 reads WNHNN; CDR2 reads SYGVQD (reference sequence). This CDR3 contains 14 residues. This clonotype was seen repeatedly, ten times or more. Its antigen remains unidentified. This receptor was identified in an adult who was a healthcare worker with PCR-confirmed SARS-CoV-2 infection or an uninfected control (not recorded which). This chain connects TRBV10-1 to TRBJ1-1; no clear D. Sample: whole blood. Here the CDR3 reads CASSESGLAAEAFF. In DNA form, the CDR3 reads TGCGCCAGCAGTGAATCGGGGTTGGCGGCTGAAGCTTTCTTT.